The entry below describes one TCR beta chain. Everyone who took part was roughly 18 to 89 years old, and they came from 20 to 25 US areas. Participants had their cohort set by participant-reported clinical history. The recovered donors of Cohort 3 showed two negative PCRs, clearance, or symptom resolution. Generated by immunoSEQ multiplex PCR, the TCRdb table keeps only in-frame clones and is missing some. This repertoire shows over 200,000 clones, around 90% found once; its top ten account for 9.5% to 14%. This sample stems from a study of blood T cell repertoires in COVID-19. Study details: COVID-19 samples, acute and convalescent, were from the United States, Italy and Spain.

Sample: PBMCs or T cells enriched from blood (not recorded which). The sequence was obtained from a man under 40 who had recovered from COVID-19.

CDR3: CASSPTGTVSYEQYF. The CDR3 DNA reads as TGTGCCAGCAGCCCGACCGGGACAGTGTCCTACGAGCAGTACTTC. The rearrangement uses TRBV5-6 and TRBJ2-7, with TRBD1 identical over 7 bases. The CDR3 has 15 amino acids. V dropped 4 bases and J dropped 1; count of bases not matched to a gene: 8. CDR1 is SGHDT, CDR2 YYEEEE, per germline.